A selection of T cell receptor beta chains follows, all from one sample in a study of T cell responses to AZD1222 COVID-19 vaccine. Clones were sequenced by immunoSEQ multiplex PCR, and TCRdb holds only the in-frame ones, with some missing. Found here are approximately 190,000 clones, about 90% of them singletons; the top ten hold less than 3%. The sequencing used peripheral blood, collected on day 0 of MenACWY control vaccination. The receptor set was obtained from an adult in good health. The CDR3 runs from the conserved cysteine through the conserved F or W. A D gene is named only where the DNA matches it firmly. Size is stated for part of the rows, as once, few or many counts, or as a class when the clone is expanded.

.,TRBJ2-5,.,TRBV27,TGTGCCAGCAGTTTATCGGTGGGAGAGACCCAGTACTTC,CASSLSVGETQYF
.,TRBJ1-2,.,TRBV12-3/TRBV12-4,TGTGCCAGCAGTGGGCCTAACTATGGCTACACCTTC,CASSGPNYGYTF
TRBD1,TRBJ1-1,.,TRBV6-5,TGTGCCAGCAGTTGGAACAGGGGCTTGCAAGCTTTCTTT,CASSWNRGLQAFF
TRBD1,TRBJ1-5,.,TRBV2,TGTGCCAGCAGTGACCAGGGGGGTCAGCCCCAGCATTTT,CASSDQGGQPQHF
.,TRBJ2-7,.,TRBV5-4,TGTGCCAGCAGCTTTGGCGGAATCCCTTCCTACGAGCAGTACTTC,CASSFGGIPSYEQYF
.,TRBJ1-5,once,TRBV19,TGTGCCAGTAGGCCCGACCGGGTGAGGCCCCAGCATTTT,CASRPDRVRPQHF
.,TRBJ1-5,few,TRBV7-3,TGTGCCAGCAGCTACGGACGAGGCCAGCCCCAGCATTTT,CASSYGRGQPQHF
TRBD2,TRBJ2-7,.,TRBV19,TGTGCCAGTAGTTTTATTCTAGCGGGAGGGCCGGGCGAGCAGTACTTC,CASSFILAGGPGEQYF
TRBD1,TRBJ1-2,.,TRBV9,TGTGCCAGCAGCGCCGATTACAGGGGGGAGTATGGCTACACCTTC,CASSADYRGEYGYTF
TRBD1,TRBJ1-2,.,TRBV5-1,TGCGCCAGCAGCTTGGCGGACAGGGACTATGGCTACACCTTC,CASSLADRDYGYTF
.,TRBJ2-7,once,TRBV9,TGTGCCAGCAGCGCTGGGGGTAGCCTCTACGAGCAGTACTTC,CASSAGGSLYEQYF
.,TRBJ1-1,.,TRBV7-8,TGTGCCAGCAGCTTGGTTGCGGGGGCTGAAGCTTTCTTT,CASSLVAGAEAFF
TRBD1,TRBJ2-4,.,TRBV19,TGTGCCACCGATCAGGGACAGGGGATCCACTTC,CATDQGQGIHF
TRBD1,TRBJ2-7,.,TRBV7-3,TGTGCCAGCAGCTTATCGAGTGCTGGGGGGACAGGGAACTACGAGCAGTACTTC,CASSLSSAGGTGNYEQYF
.,TRBJ2-7,few,TRBV6-2/TRBV6-3,TGTGCCAGCAGTCTTCAACCCTACGAGCAGTACTTC,CASSLQPYEQYF
.,TRBJ2-7,.,TRBV5-5,TGTGCCAGCAGCTCAGGACAGTACGAGCAGTACTTC,CASSSGQYEQYF
TRBD1,TRBJ1-1,few,TRBV23-1,TGCGCCAGCAGTCTCGGGACAGGGGGCGCAGGGAACACTGAAGCTTTCTTT,CASSLGTGGAGNTEAFF
.,TRBJ1-4,.,TRBV3-1/TRBV3-2,TGTGCCAGCAGCGTACCCACGGGCAATTTCGAAAAACTGTTTTTT,CASSVPTGNFEKLFF
TRBD2,TRBJ2-2,few,TRBV9,TGTGCCAGCAGCGCTTCCTGGCGGGGGGGATCGGGCACCGGGGAGCTGTTTTTT,CASSASWRGGSGTGELFF
TRBD1,TRBJ1-6,.,TRBV30,TGTGCCTGGAGGGACAGGGGAAATTCACCCCTCCACTTT,CAWRDRGNSPLHF
TRBD2,TRBJ2-7,.,TRBV18,TGTGCCAGCTCACCTGTAGCGGGAGGGGACGAGCAGTACTTC,CASSPVAGGDEQYF
.,TRBJ1-1,.,TRBV15,TGTGCCACCAGCAGATACCAGCCTATGAACACTGAAGCTTTCTTT,CATSRYQPMNTEAFF
.,TRBJ2-7,.,TRBV18,TGTGCCAGCTCACCACCTGAGTCCAGGGGCGAGCAGTACTTC,CASSPPESRGEQYF
TRBD1,TRBJ2-1,.,TRBV5-1,TGCGCCAGCAGCTTCACCGGGACAGGGCTAGTCAATGAGCAGTTCTTC,CASSFTGTGLVNEQFF
.,TRBJ1-2,.,TRBV25-1,TGTGCCAGCAGTGAATACGAGGCCCAGGATGGCTACACCTTC,CASSEYEAQDGYTF
.,TRBJ1-1,.,TRBV10-3,TGTGCCATCAGTGAGTCCGAAAGCACTGAAGCTTTCTTT,CAISESESTEAFF
.,TRBJ1-5,few,TRBV6-4,TGTGCCAGCAGTGATACCCTGGGGGCCCAGCATTTT,CASSDTLGAQHF
.,TRBJ1-6,few,TRBV6-5,TGTGCCAGCACCGAACACGTGGGGGCCAATTCACCCCTCCACTTT,CASTEHVGANSPLHF
.,TRBJ2-7,.,TRBV10-3,TGTGCCATCAGTGCGGCGGAAGGGAAGGGAGGATTCCCCTACGAGCAGTACTTC,CAISAAEGKGGFPYEQYF
TRBD1,TRBJ2-1,.,TRBV7-9,TGTGCCAGCAGCTTCCACGGGACAGGGATTGTCAATGAGCAGTTCTTC,CASSFHGTGIVNEQFF
.,TRBJ2-5,few,TRBV4-2,TGTGCCAGCAGCCAAGATGAGGCGACTGAGTCAGAGACCCAGTACTTC,CASSQDEATESETQYF
.,TRBJ1-1,.,TRBV9,TGTGCCAGCAGCGACTCCGGGGGGGCTGGCACTGAAGCTTTCTTT,CASSDSGGAGTEAFF
.,TRBJ1-5,.,TRBV2,TGTGCCAGCAGCAGCGGGGAGGGCTATCAGCCCCAGCATTTT,CASSSGEGYQPQHF
TRBD1,TRBJ1-6,.,TRBV3-1/TRBV3-2,TGTGCCAGCGGCAGACAGGGTCGTAATTCACCCCTCCACTTT,CASGRQGRNSPLHF
.,TRBJ1-3,.,TRBV6-5,TGTGCCAGCAGTTACTCGTCGACTGGAAACACCATATATTTT,CASSYSSTGNTIYF
TRBD2,TRBJ2-1,.,TRBV28,TGTGCCAGCGCATTTAGCGGGTATACCTACAATGAGCAGTTCTTC,CASAFSGYTYNEQFF
.,TRBJ2-7,.,TRBV5-4,TGTGCCAGCAGCCTGACGGCAGGCTACGAGCAGTACTTC,CASSLTAGYEQYF
.,TRBJ2-7,few,TRBV29-1,TGCAGCGTTCAGACTGGTGCGATTTACGAGCAGTACTTC,CSVQTGAIYEQYF
.,TRBJ1-6,.,TRBV3-1/TRBV3-2,TGTGCCAGCTGTATGGGGAACTCACCCCTCCACTTT,CASCMGNSPLHF
.,TRBJ2-1,few,TRBV3-1/TRBV3-2,TGTGCCAGCAGCCTACGGCAGGGTATCGAGGATGAGCAGTTCTTC,CASSLRQGIEDEQFF
.,TRBJ1-1,.,TRBV7-9,TGTGCCAGCAGCCGCCCAGGGGTGGACACTGAAGCTTTCTTT,CASSRPGVDTEAFF
.,TRBJ2-5,.,TRBV19,TGTGCCAGTAGCACGGGTCTAAAAGAGACCCAGTACTTC,CASSTGLKETQYF
TRBD1,TRBJ1-1,.,TRBV3-1/TRBV3-2,TGTGCCAGCAGCCCCATCACCGGAACAGGGGGCGGCACTGAAGCTTTCTTT,CASSPITGTGGGTEAFF
TRBD1,TRBJ2-7,.,TRBV5-1,TGCGCCAGCGGGGGCGGGACAGGCCTGGGGGAGCAGTACTTC,CASGGGTGLGEQYF
.,TRBJ2-7,.,TRBV9,TGTGCCAGCAGCGCCTCAGGGAGGGGGGCGGACGAGCAGTACTTC,CASSASGRGADEQYF
TRBD2,TRBJ2-5,once,TRBV7-9,TGTGCCAGCAGCTTGGGGGGAGGGGAGACCCAGTACTTC,CASSLGGGETQYF
.,TRBJ2-3,.,TRBV11-1,TGTGCCAGCAGCCCGGGACATAGCACAGATACGCAGTATTTT,CASSPGHSTDTQYF
TRBD1,TRBJ2-5,.,TRBV5-1,TGCGCCAGCAGCGGTTCCGGCTCAGGGGGCAACCTGCTCCAAGAGACCCAGTACTTC,CASSGSGSGGNLLQETQYF
TRBD1,TRBJ2-3,.,TRBV14,TGTGCCAGCAGCCACAGGACAGGGGTGAGCACAGATACGCAGTATTTT,CASSHRTGVSTDTQYF
TRBD1,TRBJ2-1,.,TRBV18,TGTGCCAGCTCACCGGGACAGCTGCCCAATGAGCAGTTCTTC,CASSPGQLPNEQFF
.,TRBJ2-3,.,TRBV24-1,TGTGCCACCAGTGATTTGCCTACAGATACGCAGTATTTT,CATSDLPTDTQYF
.,TRBJ2-7,.,TRBV12-3/TRBV12-4,TGTGCCAGCAGCCCGTTTGGCGACGAGCAGTACTTC,CASSPFGDEQYF
.,TRBJ1-3,.,TRBV7-9,TGTGCCAGCAGCTTAACTCTTAGTCGGGACACCATATATTTT,CASSLTLSRDTIYF
.,TRBJ2-2,.,TRBV7-2,TGTGCCAGCAGCCCAGGGGGGCTATTAACCGGGGAGCTGTTTTTT,CASSPGGLLTGELFF